The T cell receptor beta chain under discussion was sequenced for a study of beta chain features in type 1 diabetes. The V gene end was trimmed by 3 bases and the J gene end by 7 bases; junction bases not matched to a gene: 5. The germline V gene has CDR1 KGHSH and CDR2 LQKENI. The CDR3 totals 14 residues. cDNA synthesis used the whole RNA isolate, giving expressed TCRB sequences. Produced via immunoSEQ multiplex PCR; TCRdb's table is partial and in-frame only. The profile shows around 300,000 clones, about 10% of them singletons. The chain couples TRBV18 to TRBJ2-1; TRBD1 matches 8 bases. Sequenced: naive CD4+ T cells from blood. The clonotype comes from a woman in her thirties in good health. Here the CDR3 DNA reads TGTGCCAGCTCACCGGACAGGGTTCGGAATGAGCAGTTCTTC. This gives the protein CASSPDRVRNEQFF.